This T cell receptor beta chain was identified during a study of blood T cell repertoires in COVID-19. The assay was immunoSEQ multiplex PCR, and TCRdb's table has in-frame clones only and misses some. The profile shows over 250,000 clones, around 90% of them singletons. There are 19 residues in the CDR3. J gave up 4 bases and V 2 bases, and 16 bases lay outside the gene matches. Germline loops: CDR1 SEHNR, CDR2 FQNEAQ (reference sequence). J is TRBJ1-3 and V is TRBV7-9; 8 positions match TRBD1. The sequence was obtained from a woman in her sixties or seventies in a cohort exposed to, infected with or recovered from COVID-19 (not recorded which). The sample comprised PBMCs or T cells enriched from blood (not recorded which). Written as DNA, the CDR3 is TGTGCCAGCAGCTTACTCCTGACAGGGGCAGGACCGCGAGGAAACACCATATATTTT. This gives the protein CASSLLLTGAGPRGNTIYF.